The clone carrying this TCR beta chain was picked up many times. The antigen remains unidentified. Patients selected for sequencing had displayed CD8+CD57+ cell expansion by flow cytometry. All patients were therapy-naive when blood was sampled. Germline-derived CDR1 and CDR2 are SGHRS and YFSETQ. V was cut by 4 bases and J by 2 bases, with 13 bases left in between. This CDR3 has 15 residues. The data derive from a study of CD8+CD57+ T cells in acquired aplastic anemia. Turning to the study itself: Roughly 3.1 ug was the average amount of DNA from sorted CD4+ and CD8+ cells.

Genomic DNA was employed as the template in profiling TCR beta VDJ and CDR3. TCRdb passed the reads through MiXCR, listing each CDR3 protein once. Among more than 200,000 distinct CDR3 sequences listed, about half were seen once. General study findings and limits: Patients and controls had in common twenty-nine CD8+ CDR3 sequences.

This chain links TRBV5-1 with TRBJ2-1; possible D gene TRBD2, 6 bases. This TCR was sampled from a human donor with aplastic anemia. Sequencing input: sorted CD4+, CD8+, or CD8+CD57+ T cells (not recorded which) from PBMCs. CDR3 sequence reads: CASSDWGEAYNEQFF. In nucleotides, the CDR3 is TGCGCCAGCAGCGACTGGGGGGAGGCCTACAATGAGCAGTTCTTC.